This entry concerns a single T cell receptor beta chain. The sample belongs to a study of CD8+CD57+ T cells in acquired aplastic anemia. V lost 0 bases, J lost 5 bases, and 5 bases stayed unmatched. Germline CDR1 reads SGHAT; CDR2 reads FQDESV (reference sequence). The CDR3 covers 16 residues. Both TCR beta VDJ combination and CDR3 sequence profiling were carried out. Genomic DNA was the template for this profiling. TCRdb reprocessed the reads with MiXCR, giving one entry per CDR3 protein. The profile shows about 220,000 distinct CDR3 sequences, 34% of them singletons. The sample consisted of sorted CD4+, CD8+, or CD8+CD57+ T cells (not recorded which) from PBMCs. The rearrangement links TRBV11-1 to TRBJ2-1; 9 bases line up with TRBD2. The receptor comes from a human donor in good health, serving as a control. The CDR3 coding sequence is TGTGCCAGCAGCTTAGCCGTTTCTAGCGGGAACAATGAGCAGTTCTTC. Translating gives CASSLAVSSGNNEQFF.